A single sample gave rise to the 16 T cell receptor beta chains below, sequenced in a study of naive and memory T cell subsets (dated by TCRdb to the late 2010s). Libraries were prepared through UMI-ligation and nested PCR. The reads were generated on an Illumina MiSeq. To cover both TRBC1 and TRBC2, the beta constant-region primer consisted of an equimolar mix of two oligonucleotides. Four rounds of PCR were used to amplify ligated cDNA, with nested alpha and beta constant-region primers being used together with the SP2 primer. Using fastp at Q25 and MiXCR, TCRdb reprocessed the public reads and kept productive beta chains. Each entry is one CDR3 protein sequence, shown with its most common DNA and genes. The sample yields approximately 2,700 distinct CDR3 sequences; about 5% were counted once. The ten most abundant clones make up approximately 35% of the sample. The sequencing sample was made of CD4+ TEMRA cells from blood. The intended sense of this specimen's cell subset or site label: effector memory re-expressing CD45RA, CD45RA+ CD27-. These receptors came from a human donor in good health.

This clonotype was seen a few times. The J gene is TRBJ2-5, the V gene TRBV20-1; D remains ambiguous. CDR3 size: 12 residues. Germline lookup yields CDR1 DFQATT and CDR2 SNEGSKA (reference sequence). Deletions cut 6 bases from V and 0 bases from J, with 8 bases between. The CDR3 region is CSAPENQETQYF. The DNA for the CDR3 is TGCAGTGCACCTGAGAACCAAGAGACCCAGTACTTC.

In its sample, this clonotype is medium-sized. The genes are TRBV28 and TRBJ1-5; the match to TRBD1 covers 7 bases. Germline trimming cut 4 bases from V and 15 bases from J; bases unmatched to any gene: 12. The CDR3 sequence is 13 residues long. The V gene's germline CDR1 is MDHEN and CDR2 SYDVKM. CDR3 sequence: CASSSGQTNLGHF. In DNA, the CDR3 is TGTGCCAGCAGTTCGGGACAGACTAATTTGGGGCATTTT.

This clonotype was observed many times. This chain joins TRBV20-1 and TRBJ2-4; no definite D call. The CDR3 runs to 17 residues. The ends were cut back, 0 bases at V and 4 bases at J, with 19 bases in the middle. The germline CDR1 and CDR2 sequences are DFQATT and SNEGSKA (reference sequence). The CDR3 bases are TGCAGTGCTAGAGATCACACGAGCGTAGCTGGTAAAAACATTCAGTACTTC. This gives the protein CSARDHTSVAGKNIQYF.

The table lists this clonotype with a few counts. This chain uses TRBV19 with TRBJ1-5; 8 bases align to TRBD1. After removal of 1 base from V and 4 bases from J, the junction contained 6 bases not matched to a gene. CDR1 LNHDA and CDR2 SQIVND come from the germline V gene (reference sequence). CDR3 length equals 16 residues. The chain's CDR3 is CASSIGQGASNQPQHF. The CDR3 region has the DNA TGTGCCAGTAGTATAGGCCAGGGGGCATCGAATCAGCCCCAGCATTTT.

This clonotype was found many times. The genes are TRBV20-1 and TRBJ1-5; possible D gene TRBD1, 6 bases. Germline V lookup: CDR1 DFQATT, CDR2 SNEGSKA (reference sequence). The CDR3 loop spans 16 amino acids. Trimming pared 1 base from V and 1 base from J, leaving 14 bases between. The CDR3 here is CSARVPRGASNQPQHF. CDR3 coding DNA: TGCAGTGCTAGAGTTCCCAGGGGCGCGAGCAATCAGCCCCAGCATTTT.

Judged by abundance, this clonotype is large (0.1 to 1%). CDR3 nucleotides: TGTGCCAGCAGCAACAGGGGGGGACTTGAAAAACTGTTTTTT. It is translated as CASSNRGGLEKLFF. The gene calls are TRBV7-9 and TRBJ1-4, with 8 bases fitting TRBD1. Germline CDR1 is SEHNR and CDR2 is FQNEAQ (reference sequence). The trim removed 5 bases at V and 7 bases at J, leaving 6 bases unmatched. The CDR3 covers 14 residues.

The V and J genes are TRBV30 and TRBJ1-4; D unclear. Per the germline V gene, CDR1 is GTSNPN and CDR2 is SVGIG (reference sequence). V was clipped by 0 bases and J by 3 bases, with 14 bases between them. The CDR3 is 16 residues long. The CDR3 sequence: CAWSVPLLRANEKLFF. The CDR3 DNA is TGTGCCTGGAGTGTACCTTTGCTGAGGGCTAATGAAAAACTGTTTTTT.

This clonotype was seen repeatedly, ten times or more. The CDR3 DNA sequence: TGCAGTGCCAGGGACGGAGCGGCTTTCTTT. Translation: CSARDGAAFF. The chain couples TRBV20-1 to TRBJ1-1, with TRBD1 as a possible D gene (5 bases). The germline V gene encodes CDR1 DFQATT and CDR2 SNEGSKA (reference sequence). There are 10 residues in the CDR3. Trimming shortened V by 6 bases and J by 11 bases, and 13 bases separated the two germline ends.

This clonotype was seen more than once but under ten times. V and J are TRBV9 and TRBJ2-3; D ambiguous. CDR1 SGDLS and CDR2 YYNGEE come from the germline V gene. The CDR3 spans 13 residues. Between the trimmed V and J ends, which lost 4 bases and 6 bases, there was a span of 12 bases. CDR3 residues: CASSTLPRDTQYF. CDR3 nucleotide sequence: TGTGCCAGCAGCACTTTACCAAGGGATACGCAGTATTTT.

This clonotype has ten or more counts. The rearrangement joins TRBV3-1 to TRBJ1-4; no clear D gene. The CDR3 is 13 amino acids. Germline CDR1 is LGHDT and CDR2 is YNNKEL (reference sequence). Trimming shortened V by 9 bases and J by 0 bases, and 8 bases separated the two germline ends. CDR3 loop: CASRFATNEKLFF. For the CDR3, the DNA is TGTGCCAGTAGGTTTGCAACTAATGAAAAACTGTTTTTT.

Sample share makes this clonotype medium-sized. The chain links TRBV5-8 to TRBJ2-6, with 7 bases that match TRBD1. V lost 3 bases and J lost 4; bases outside the gene matches: 4. This CDR3 region has 15 residues. Per the germline V gene, CDR1 is SGHTS and CDR2 is YDEGEE. In nucleotides, the CDR3 is TGTGCCAGCAGCTGGACAGGCCCCGGGGCCAACGTCCTGACTTTC. Protein: CASSWTGPGANVLTF.

The sample holds many counts of this clonotype. The J gene is TRBJ2-5, the V gene TRBV24-1; TRBD1 is a possible D gene (5 bases). Germline V gene sequence: CDR1 KGHDR, CDR2 SFDVKD. The CDR3 totals 15 residues. V was clipped by 3 bases and J by 0 bases, with 10 bases between them. The CDR3 nucleotides read TGTGCCACCAGTGATCCAGACAGATACCAAGAGACCCAGTACTTC. It encodes CATSDPDRYQETQYF.

This clonotype was counted at least ten times. This chain connects TRBV7-9 to TRBJ2-7; tentatively, D is TRBD1 (5 bases). CDR1 and CDR2 (germline): SEHNR, FQNEAQ (reference sequence). The CDR3 runs 13 residues. V was cut by 8 bases and J by 5 bases, with 16 bases left in between. In DNA, the CDR3 is TGTGCCAGCGTGAAAGGGGAATTACACGAGCAGTACTTC. Amino acids: CASVKGELHEQYF. Full variable domain (outside the CDR3, taken from reference TRBV7-9 and TRBJ2-7): DTGVSQNPRHKITKRGQNVTFRCDPISEHNRLYWYRQTLGQGPEFLTYFQNEAQLEKSRLLSDRFSAERPKGSFSTLEIQRTEQGDSAMYLCASVKGELHEQYFGPGTRLTVT.

This clonotype qualifies as medium-sized. The J gene is TRBJ1-5, the V gene TRBV12-3 or TRBV12-4; D uncertain. V was clipped by 3 bases and J by 7 bases, with 16 bases between them. CDR3 length equals 15 residues. The DNA of the CDR3 is TGTGCCAGCAGTTTGAACAATTTAGACGGACAGCCCCAGCATTTT. Amino acid sequence: CASSLNNLDGQPQHF.

In this sample, this clonotype turned up many times. This chain joins TRBV6-1 and TRBJ1-4; TRBD1 is a possible D gene (6 bases). V was pared by 5 bases and J by 4 bases, with 17 bases between. CDR3 size: 16 residues. Germline V gene lookup returns CDR1 MNHNS and CDR2 SASEGT. The CDR3 bases are TGTGCCAGCAGTCCTACGACAGGACATCTTAATGAAAAACTGTTTTTT. This translates into CASSPTTGHLNEKLFF.

This clonotype came up many times. The chain is built from TRBV19 and TRBJ1-5; the D is unclear. The germline CDR1 and CDR2 sequences are LNHDA and SQIVND (reference sequence). V lost 3 bases and J lost 1, with 13 bases in between. The CDR3 is 16 residues long. The CDR3 is CASSMVRLVSNQPQHF. CDR3 in DNA: TGTGCCAGTAGTATGGTGAGGCTTGTCAGCAATCAGCCCCAGCATTTT.